The clone carrying this T cell receptor (beta chain) has ten or more counts. These data belong to a study of molecular identifiers for immune sequencing clone quantification. The germline V gene encodes CDR1 MDHEN and CDR2 SYDVKM. The CDR3 totals 16 residues. Trimming removed 2 bases from V and 0 bases from J; junction bases left unmatched: 4. TCRdb called the PCR reads again in MiXCR, with one record for every CDR3 protein. The sample consists of 250,000 to 400,000 distinct CDR3 sequences, about a fifth of them appearing once. This receptor was obtained from a human donor in good health. Some libraries in this study had Jurkat cell RNA spiked in. Source material: naive CD8+ T cells from blood, with Jurkat cell RNA spiked in. Subset indicated: FACS-sorted CD8+CD4-CCR7+CD45RA+ naive T cells. This sequence joins TRBV28 and TRBJ1-5, with 7 bases that match TRBD1. The CDR3: CASSLARGDSNQPQHF. The CDR3 coding sequence is TGTGCCAGCAGTTTAGCCAGGGGGGATAGCAATCAGCCCCAGCATTTT.